The rows below give T cell receptor beta chains drawn from one sample of a study of blood T cell repertoires in COVID-19. TCRdb's copy holds only in-frame clones and misses some; the assay was immunoSEQ multiplex PCR. This table has under 130,000 clones, about 86% appearing once. Sequenced: peripheral blood. The receptors were sampled from a human donor in a cohort sampled during active COVID-19. CDR3s include the opening cysteine and the closing phenylalanine or tryptophan. Fields, in order: clone size, D gene, J gene, V gene, CDR3 DNA, CDR3 protein. A D gene is named only where the DNA matches it firmly. Size is omitted from some rows. Given values are once, few, many or a class for expanded clones.

abundance: .
d_gene: .
j_gene: TRBJ2-5
v_gene: TRBV4-1
CDR3nt: TGCGCCAGCAGCCAAGGGGGCGGCGAAGAGACCCAGTACTTC
CDR3aa: CASSQGGGEETQYF

abundance: .
d_gene: TRBD2
j_gene: TRBJ2-5
v_gene: TRBV5-1
CDR3nt: TGCGCCAGCAGCTCAACTAGCGGGGTGAGGGAGACCCAGTACTTC
CDR3aa: CASSSTSGVRETQYF

abundance: few
d_gene: .
j_gene: TRBJ1-6
v_gene: TRBV18
CDR3nt: TGTGCCAGCTCACCATGGGGGGGCGCACGTTCACCCCTCCACTTT
CDR3aa: CASSPWGGARSPLHF

abundance: .
d_gene: TRBD1
j_gene: TRBJ2-1
v_gene: TRBV24-1
CDR3nt: TGTGCCACCAGTGACCAAATAGACAGGGGGGTAGTCGATGAGCAGTTCTTC
CDR3aa: CATSDQIDRGVVDEQFF

abundance: few
d_gene: .
j_gene: TRBJ1-4
v_gene: TRBV5-1
CDR3nt: TGCGCCAGCAGCTTGGAATATGCAGGGTTAGGTGAAAAACTGTTTTTT
CDR3aa: CASSLEYAGLGEKLFF

abundance: .
d_gene: .
j_gene: TRBJ1-6
v_gene: TRBV30
CDR3nt: TGTGCCTGGAGTGTCCCAAGGGGTGCCTCGAGAAATTCACCCCTCCACTTT
CDR3aa: CAWSVPRGASRNSPLHF

abundance: once
d_gene: .
j_gene: TRBJ1-1
v_gene: TRBV5-1
CDR3nt: TGCGCCAGCAGCGTTACAAGCGAACGGGTCACTGAAGCTTTCTTT
CDR3aa: CASSVTSERVTEAFF

abundance: .
d_gene: TRBD2
j_gene: TRBJ2-1
v_gene: TRBV7-9
CDR3nt: TGTGCCAGCAGCCTCGGGACTAGCGGGTACAATGAGCAGTTCTTC
CDR3aa: CASSLGTSGYNEQFF

abundance: .
d_gene: TRBD1
j_gene: TRBJ1-1
v_gene: TRBV13
CDR3nt: TGTGCCAGCAGCCGTCCCCAGGGGGCTCATACTGAAGCTTTCTTT
CDR3aa: CASSRPQGAHTEAFF

abundance: .
d_gene: TRBD2
j_gene: TRBJ2-7
v_gene: TRBV19
CDR3nt: TGTGCCAGTAGTATAGCGGGAGGGCCGAAGGAGCAGTACTTC
CDR3aa: CASSIAGGPKEQYF

abundance: .
d_gene: .
j_gene: TRBJ1-2
v_gene: TRBV7-2
CDR3nt: TGTGCCAGCAGCTTAGGAGGGATCTATGGCTACACCTTC
CDR3aa: CASSLGGIYGYTF

abundance: .
d_gene: TRBD2
j_gene: TRBJ2-3
v_gene: TRBV5-1
CDR3nt: TGCGCCAGCAGCTTGGGTTTAGCGGGAGGTGTACCAGATACGCAGTATTTT
CDR3aa: CASSLGLAGGVPDTQYF

abundance: .
d_gene: .
j_gene: TRBJ2-2
v_gene: TRBV6-1
CDR3nt: TGTGCCAGCAGTGACAGGGGAAGGTACACCGGGGAGCTGTTTTTT
CDR3aa: CASSDRGRYTGELFF

abundance: .
d_gene: .
j_gene: TRBJ1-2
v_gene: TRBV7-8
CDR3nt: TGTGCCAGCAGCTTAAAGTCAGCGGTCTGGGTCTATGGCTACACCTTC
CDR3aa: CASSLKSAVWVYGYTF

abundance: .
d_gene: .
j_gene: TRBJ1-1
v_gene: TRBV19
CDR3nt: TGTGCCAGTAGTATCGCGGTTGACCGGAACACTGAAGCTTTCTTT
CDR3aa: CASSIAVDRNTEAFF

abundance: .
d_gene: .
j_gene: TRBJ1-6
v_gene: TRBV30
CDR3nt: TGTGCCTGGAGTCTGGCTGCGGGTGGAAATTCACCCCTCCACTTT
CDR3aa: CAWSLAAGGNSPLHF

abundance: once
d_gene: .
j_gene: TRBJ1-2
v_gene: TRBV29-1
CDR3nt: TGCAGCGTGGGGGACTTCCTCTATGGCTACACCTTC
CDR3aa: CSVGDFLYGYTF